The clone carrying this TCR beta chain was observed a handful of times. Germline CDR1 is SQVTM and CDR2 is ANQGSEA. CDR3 length: 13 residues. Trimming shortened V by 3 bases and J by 3 bases, and 11 bases separated the two germline ends. Time point noted: healthy volunteer bleed at 2 weeks. Unfractionated whole blood was the source of the extracted total RNA. This sample is drawn from a study of human T cells and chemical hapten exposure. TCRdb used MiXCR to reprocess the RACE reads, holding one entry per CDR3 protein. Of 80,000 to 100,000 distinct CDR3 sequences in the sample, about 8.6% are singletons; the top ten hold 2.5% to 3%.

Sequenced input: whole blood. The chain employs TRBV29-1 and TRBJ2-5; the D gene is possibly TRBD2 (5 bases). The clonotype originates from a female donor in good health. Some clones in this sample may be carry-over from other donors' samples. This chain's CDR3 is CSVDGNVKETQYF. The DNA for the CDR3 is TGCAGCGTTGACGGGAACGTCAAAGAGACCCAGTACTTC. Looking up the rest from reference TRBV29-1 and TRBJ2-5 gives the full variable domain: SAVISQKPSRDICQRGTSLTIQCQVDSQVTMMFWYRQQPGQSLTLIATANQGSEATYESGFVIDKFPISRPNLTFSTLTVSNMSPEDSSIYLCSVDGNVKETQYFGPGTRLLVL.